Shown below are 27 T cell receptor beta chains from a single sample sequenced in a study of identical twins. TCRdb re-derived calls from the 5' RACE reads in MiXCR, one entry per CDR3 protein. The table includes some 730,000 distinct CDR3 sequences, 15% to 20% detected once. The same data also contributed to another study, on T cells expressing NK-cell markers.

The sample taken for sequencing was PBMCs. The receptors were gathered from a woman aged 18-29 years in good health.

There are many counts of this clonotype. This sequence joins TRBV12-3 or TRBV12-4 and TRBJ2-5; perhaps TRBD2 as D (6 bases). Trimming pared 7 bases from V and 4 bases from J, leaving 13 bases between. The length of the CDR3 is 13 residues. Here the CDR3 reads CASILAYGETQYF. As DNA, the CDR3 is TGTGCCAGCATTCTAGCGTACGGAGAGACCCAGTACTTC.

Only a few counts were recorded for this clonotype. The chain couples TRBV29-1 to TRBJ2-1; 9 nucleotides match TRBD2. There are 12 residues in the CDR3. The V gene end was trimmed by 4 bases and the J gene end by 9 bases; junction bases not matched to a gene: 4. Germline CDR1 SQVTM, CDR2 ANQGSEA. In nucleotides, the CDR3 is TGCAGCGTTGTAGCGGGAGTATCTGAGCAGTTCTTC. Residues: CSVVAGVSEQFF.

This clonotype occurred a few times. This sequence joins TRBV7-2 and TRBJ2-1; perhaps TRBD2 as D (6 bases). The CDR3 covers 16 residues. Trimming pared 6 bases from V and 9 bases from J, leaving 24 bases between. The germline gives CDR1 SGHTA, CDR2 FQGNSA. The CDR3 is CASRITYTGLLVEQFF. The CDR3 DNA reads as TGTGCCAGCAGGATAACCTACACGGGACTGTTAGTTGAGCAGTTCTTC.

The V call is TRBV12-3 or TRBV12-4, the J call TRBJ2-1, with D tentatively TRBD1 or TRBD2 (5 bases each). The length of the CDR3 is 11 residues. Trimming removed 5 bases from V and 10 bases from J, with 9 bases in between. The CDR3 bases are TGTGCCAGCAGTCAGGGACCAGAGCAGTTCTTC. It translates to CASSQGPEQFF.

J is TRBJ2-1 and V is TRBV20-1; D tentatively fits TRBD1 or TRBD2 (5 bases each). From germline, CDR1 is DFQATT and CDR2 SNEGSKA (reference sequence). The CDR3 is 16 residues long. The ends were cut back, 6 bases at V and 0 bases at J, with 18 bases in the middle. This CDR3 reads CSAITLGPASYNEQFF. The CDR3, as DNA: TGCAGTGCAATCACCCTGGGACCCGCCTCCTACAATGAGCAGTTCTTC.

The rearrangement joins TRBV7-2 to TRBJ1-1; D is unclear. Germline V gene sequence: CDR1 SGHTA, CDR2 FQGNSA. Trimming took off 0 bases at V and 4 bases at J, with 6 bases between the two ends. This CDR3 spans 13 amino acids. As DNA, the CDR3 is TGTGCCAGCAGCTTAGCGCTTCCCACTGAAGCTTTCTTT. It translates to CASSLALPTEAFF.

This clonotype has at least ten counts. This chain joins TRBV20-1 and TRBJ2-3; possible D gene TRBD1, 7 bases. Germline loops: CDR1 DFQATT, CDR2 SNEGSKA (reference sequence). The V end lost 0 bases, the J end lost 4 bases, and 14 bases lay between the germline ends. The length of the CDR3 is 15 residues. The CDR3 reads CSARDPGGTADTQYF. The CDR3 bases are TGCAGTGCTAGAGATCCCGGCGGGACAGCAGATACGCAGTATTTT.

The J gene is TRBJ1-5, the V gene TRBV7-2; TRBD1 matches 10 bases. CDR1 SGHTA and CDR2 FQGNSA come from the germline V gene. The CDR3 sequence is 15 residues long. V trimming: 3 bases; J trimming: 6 bases; junction bases outside the gene matches: 5. The chain's CDR3 is CASSFSGTGAQPQHF. The CDR3 DNA reads as TGTGCCAGCAGCTTTTCCGGGACAGGGGCTCAGCCCCAGCATTTT. Combining the CDR3 with reference TRBV7-2 and TRBJ1-5 gives the whole variable domain GAGVSQSPSNKVTEKGKDVELRCDPISGHTALYWYRQSLGQGLEFLIYFQGNSAPDKSGLPSDRFSAERTGGSVSTLTIQRTQQEDSAVYLCASSFSGTGAQPQHFGDGTRLSIL.

Ten or more counts support this clonotype. This chain links TRBV12-3 or TRBV12-4 with TRBJ2-1; D could derive from TRBD1 or TRBD2 (6 bases each). V lost 5 bases and J 9 bases, leaving 14 bases between the germline ends. The length of the CDR3 is 13 residues. CDR3: CASSEGGGLEQFF. The CDR3 region has the DNA TGTGCCAGCAGTGAAGGAGGGGGGCTTGAGCAGTTCTTC.

This clonotype was counted a few times. The chain carries TRBV7-8 and TRBJ2-7; the D gene is possibly TRBD1 (6 bases). Germline CDR1 is SGHVS and CDR2 is FQNEAQ. The V end was cut by 4 bases, the J end by 3 bases, with 16 bases between. The CDR3 has 15 residues. Here the CDR3 DNA reads TGTGCCAGCAGCTCATTCGACAGGAGAAGCTACGAGCAGTACTTC. Translation: CASSSFDRRSYEQYF.

The chain has TRBV27 and TRBJ2-7, with 8 nucleotides matching TRBD2. CDR3 length: 13 residues. V lost 6 bases, J lost 7 bases, and 8 bases stayed unmatched. Per the germline V gene, CDR1 is MNHEY and CDR2 is SMNVEV (reference sequence). The CDR3 DNA reads TGTGCCAGCAGGACGAGCGGGAGTCGAGAGCAGTACTTC. Translating it yields CASRTSGSREQYF.

This chain connects TRBV7-9 to TRBJ2-5; D perhaps matches TRBD1 (6 bases). With 4 bases removed from V and 0 bases from J, the gap between germline ends came to 9 bases. Germline V lookup: CDR1 SEHNR, CDR2 FQNEAQ (reference sequence). The CDR3 is 14 residues long. The DNA of the CDR3 is TGTGCCAGCAGCTCACAGGGCTACCAAGAGACCCAGTACTTC. This codes for CASSSQGYQETQYF. Full variable domain (rest looked up from reference TRBV7-9 and TRBJ2-5): DTGVSQNPRHKITKRGQNVTFRCDPISEHNRLYWYRQTLGQGPEFLTYFQNEAQLEKSRLLSDRFSAERPKGSFSTLEIQRTEQGDSAMYLCASSSQGYQETQYFGPGTRLLVL.

This rearrangement joins TRBV12-3 or TRBV12-4 to TRBJ1-4; D is undetermined. Trimming removed 8 bases from V and 0 bases from J, with 10 bases in between. The CDR3 sequence is 14 residues long. CDR3 loop: CASRSGATNEKLFF. CDR3 in DNA: TGTGCCAGCCGTTCGGGTGCAACTAATGAAAAACTGTTTTTT.

In its sample, this clonotype was seen many times. J is TRBJ2-5 and V is TRBV12-3 or TRBV12-4; D ambiguous. This CDR3 has 10 residues. Trimming took off 5 bases at V and 5 bases at J, with 3 bases between the two ends. In DNA form, the CDR3 reads TGTGCCAGCAGTAGGGAGACCCAGTACTTC. Protein sequence: CASSRETQYF.

The chain uses TRBV9 and TRBJ2-7; possibly TRBD1 for D (5 bases). The CDR3 runs 15 residues. The V end lost 0 bases, the J end lost 3 bases, and 13 bases lay between the germline ends. Germline loops: CDR1 SGDLS, CDR2 YYNGEE. This CDR3 is CASSVDGRVGYEQYF. The DNA of the CDR3 is TGTGCCAGCAGCGTAGATGGCAGGGTAGGCTACGAGCAGTACTTC.

V and J are TRBV9 and TRBJ2-7, with unresolved D. The CDR3 is 14 residues long. Trimming removed 1 base from V and 3 bases from J, with 11 bases in between. Germline V gene data show CDR1 as SGDLS and CDR2 as YYNGEE. The CDR3 protein is CASSVQPWDYEQYF. In DNA form, the CDR3 reads TGTGCCAGCAGCGTACAGCCATGGGACTACGAGCAGTACTTC.

This clonotype was recorded at least ten times. This rearrangement joins TRBV6-5 to TRBJ1-5; tentative D call: TRBD1 (6 bases). Germline CDR1 and CDR2: MNHEY and SVGAGI. The CDR3 runs to 15 residues. The V end was cut by 2 bases, the J end by 0 bases, with 8 bases between. CDR3 nucleotide sequence: TGTGCCAGCAGTTACACAGGGACTAGCAATCAGCCCCAGCATTTT. It translates to CASSYTGTSNQPQHF.

This clonotype was counted between two and nine times. J is TRBJ2-1 and V is TRBV5-1; TRBD2 matches at 7 bases. Trimming cost V 0 bases and J 6 bases; bases outside gene matches: 6. The germline V gene encodes CDR1 SGHRS and CDR2 YFSETQ. There are 15 residues in the CDR3. DNA of the CDR3: TGCGCCAGCAGCTTGGCTAGCGGTGTTTCCAATGAGCAGTTCTTC. Translation gives CASSLASGVSNEQFF.

DNA of the CDR3: TGTGCCAGCAGTTTATGGGACTCCTTAACAGGTGGGGATGAGCAGTTCTTC. It codes for CASSLWDSLTGGDEQFF. This chain uses TRBV12-3 or TRBV12-4 with TRBJ2-1, with D perhaps TRBD2 (6 bases). Deletions cut 2 bases from V and 8 bases from J, with 22 bases between. The CDR3 has 17 amino acids.

This clonotype was counted at least ten times. CDR3 loop: CASSLSGAEAFF. CDR3 in DNA: TGTGCCAGCAGTTTATCCGGGGCTGAAGCTTTCTTT. The rearrangement uses TRBV12-3 or TRBV12-4 and TRBJ1-1, with no clear D. This CDR3 has 12 amino acids. The V end lost 2 bases, the J end lost 6 bases, and 7 bases lay between the germline ends.

J is TRBJ2-7 and V is TRBV29-1; possibly TRBD1 or TRBD2 for D (6 bases each). Germline CDR1 SQVTM, CDR2 ANQGSEA. The CDR3 loop spans 13 amino acids. Trimming took off 4 bases at V and 5 bases at J, with 15 bases between the two ends. Here the CDR3 DNA reads TGCAGCGTTGGGGGGGACAAGGTCCACGAGCAGTACTTC. This encodes CSVGGDKVHEQYF.

There are a few counts of this clonotype. The chain combines TRBV20-1 with TRBJ2-1; TRBD2 agrees at 15 bases. With 4 bases clipped from V and 0 bases from J, the junction kept 13 bases outside the gene matches. The germline gives CDR1 DFQATT, CDR2 SNEGSKA (reference sequence). The CDR3 runs 20 residues. CDR3: CSATRTGTSGGTTSYNEQFF. The CDR3 nucleotides read TGCAGTGCTACTAGAACCGGGACTAGCGGGGGGACTACCTCCTACAATGAGCAGTTCTTC.

The V gene is TRBV5-1, the J gene TRBJ2-7; TRBD1 aligns across 7 bases. With V trimmed by 4 bases and J by 3 bases, 10 bases remained unmatched. Germline lookup yields CDR1 SGHRS and CDR2 YFSETQ. The CDR3 is made up of 15 amino acids. CDR3 residues: CASSRTGTKDYEQYF. CDR3 nucleotide sequence: TGCGCCAGCAGCCGGACAGGTACTAAGGACTACGAGCAGTACTTC.

J is TRBJ2-2 and V is TRBV5-1; no clear D. V lost 5 bases to trimming and J lost 2 bases, with 4 bases between them. This CDR3 contains 12 residues. Looked up from germline, CDR1 is SGHRS and CDR2 is YFSETQ. The CDR3 bases are TGCGCCAGCAGGAAAAACACCGGGGAGCTGTTTTTT. It specifies CASRKNTGELFF. Full variable domain (outside the CDR3, taken from reference TRBV5-1 and TRBJ2-2): KAGVTQTPRYLIKTRGQQVTLSCSPISGHRSVSWYQQTPGQGLQFLFEYFSETQRNKGNFPGRFSGRQFSNSRSEMNVSTLELGDSALYLCASRKNTGELFFGEGSRLTVL.

The J gene is TRBJ2-2, the V gene TRBV12-3 or TRBV12-4; 11 positions agree with TRBD2. With 6 bases clipped from V and 6 bases from J, the junction kept 6 bases outside the gene matches. The CDR3 is 15 amino acids. The CDR3 is CASRATSGSAGELFF. The CDR3 bases are TGTGCCAGCAGGGCTACTAGCGGGAGCGCCGGGGAGCTGTTTTTT.

The chain uses TRBV10-3 and TRBJ2-3; 11 bases align to TRBD2. CDR1 and CDR2 (germline): ENHRY, SYGVKD. The CDR3 extends over 16 amino acids. V shed 2 bases and J 3 bases; nucleotides not matched to a gene: 4. The CDR3 region has the DNA TGTGCCATCAGTGAGACGACTAGCGGGATAACAGATACGCAGTATTTT. Translated: CAISETTSGITDTQYF.

V is TRBV29-1 and J is TRBJ1-2; D might be TRBD1 (5 bases). The CDR3 extends over 13 amino acids. Trimming removed 3 bases at V and 4 bases at J, with 12 bases between. Per germline, CDR1 SQVTM and CDR2 ANQGSEA. The CDR3 coding sequence is TGCAGCGTTGACCAGGGAGAGGGCTATGGCTACACCTTC. It is translated as CSVDQGEGYGYTF.